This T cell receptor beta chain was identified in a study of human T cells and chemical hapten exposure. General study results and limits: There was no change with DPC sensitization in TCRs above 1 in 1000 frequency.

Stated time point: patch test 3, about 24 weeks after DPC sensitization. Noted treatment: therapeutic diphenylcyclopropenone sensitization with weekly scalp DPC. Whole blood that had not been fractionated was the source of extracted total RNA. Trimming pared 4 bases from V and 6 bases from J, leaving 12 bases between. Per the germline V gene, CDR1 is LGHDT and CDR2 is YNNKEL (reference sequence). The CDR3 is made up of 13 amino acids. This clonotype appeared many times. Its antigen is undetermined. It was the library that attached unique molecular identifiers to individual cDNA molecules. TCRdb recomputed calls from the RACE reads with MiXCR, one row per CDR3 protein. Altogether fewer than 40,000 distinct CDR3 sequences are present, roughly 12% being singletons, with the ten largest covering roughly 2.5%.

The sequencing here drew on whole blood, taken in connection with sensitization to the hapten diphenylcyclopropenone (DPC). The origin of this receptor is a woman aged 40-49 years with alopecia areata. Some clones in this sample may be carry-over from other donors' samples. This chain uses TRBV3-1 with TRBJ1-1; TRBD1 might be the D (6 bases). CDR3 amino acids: CASSRGGGSEAFF. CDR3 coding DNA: TGTGCCAGCAGCCGCGGAGGGGGGTCTGAAGCTTTCTTT. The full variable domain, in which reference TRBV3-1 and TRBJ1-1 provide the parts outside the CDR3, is DTAVSQTPKYLVTQMGNDKSIKCEQNLGHDTMYWYKQDSKKFLKIMFSYNNKELIINETVPNRFSPKSPDKAHLNLHINSLELGDSAVYFCASSRGGGSEAFFGQGTRLTVV.